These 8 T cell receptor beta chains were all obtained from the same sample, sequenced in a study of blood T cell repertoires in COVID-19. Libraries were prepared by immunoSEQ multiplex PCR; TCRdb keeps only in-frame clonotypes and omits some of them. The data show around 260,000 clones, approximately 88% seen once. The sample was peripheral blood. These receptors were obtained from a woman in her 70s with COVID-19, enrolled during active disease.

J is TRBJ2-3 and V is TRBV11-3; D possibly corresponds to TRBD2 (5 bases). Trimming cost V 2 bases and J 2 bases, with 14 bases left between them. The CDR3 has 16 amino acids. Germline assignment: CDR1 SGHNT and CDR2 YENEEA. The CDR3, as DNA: TGTGCCAGCAGCTTAAGGGAGAGGCTCGACACAGATACGCAGTATTTT. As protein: CASSLRERLDTDTQYF.

The CDR3 reads CASSVVVGQLTGELFF. In DNA, the CDR3 is TGTGCCAGCAGCGTAGTTGTCGGTCAATTAACCGGGGAGCTGTTTTTT. The chain combines TRBV9 with TRBJ2-2; no reliable D call. The CDR3 runs 16 residues. V dropped 0 bases and J dropped 5 bases, with 14 bases sitting between them. Germline CDR1 and CDR2: SGDLS and YYNGEE.

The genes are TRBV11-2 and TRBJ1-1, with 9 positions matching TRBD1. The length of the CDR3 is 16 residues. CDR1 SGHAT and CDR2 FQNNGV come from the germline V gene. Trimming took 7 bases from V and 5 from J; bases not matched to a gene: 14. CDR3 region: CASTKGWDREGTEAFF. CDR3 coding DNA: TGTGCCAGCACCAAAGGATGGGACAGGGAGGGTACTGAAGCTTTCTTT.

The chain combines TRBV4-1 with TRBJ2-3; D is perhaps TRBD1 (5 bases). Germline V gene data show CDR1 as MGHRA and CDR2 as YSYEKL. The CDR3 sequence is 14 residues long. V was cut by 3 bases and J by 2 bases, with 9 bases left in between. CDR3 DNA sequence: TGCGCCAGCAGCCATAGACAGAACACAGATACGCAGTATTTT. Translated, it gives CASSHRQNTDTQYF.

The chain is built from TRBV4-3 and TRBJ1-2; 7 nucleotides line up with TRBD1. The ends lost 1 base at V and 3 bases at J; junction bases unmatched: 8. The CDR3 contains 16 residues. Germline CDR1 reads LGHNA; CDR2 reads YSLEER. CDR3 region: CASSQVGRDRHYGYTF. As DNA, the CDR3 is TGCGCCAGCAGCCAAGTTGGCCGGGACAGACACTATGGCTACACCTTC.

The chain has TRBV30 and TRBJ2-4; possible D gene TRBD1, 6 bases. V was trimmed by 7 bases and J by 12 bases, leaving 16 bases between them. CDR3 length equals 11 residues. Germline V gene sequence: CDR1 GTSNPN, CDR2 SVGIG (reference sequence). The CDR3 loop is CAYQDSLSQYF. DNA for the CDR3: TGTGCCTACCAGGACAGCCTGTCTCAGTACTTC.

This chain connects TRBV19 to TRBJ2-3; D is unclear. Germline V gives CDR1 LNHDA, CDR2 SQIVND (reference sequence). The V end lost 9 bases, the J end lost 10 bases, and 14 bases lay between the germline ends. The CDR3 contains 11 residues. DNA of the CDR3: TGTGCCAGCAGCGAATCACGGGCGCAGTATTTT. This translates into CASSESRAQYF.

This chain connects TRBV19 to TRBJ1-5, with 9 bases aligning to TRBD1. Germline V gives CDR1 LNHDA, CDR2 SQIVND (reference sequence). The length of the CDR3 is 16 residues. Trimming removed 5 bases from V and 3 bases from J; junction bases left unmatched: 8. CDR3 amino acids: CASSARDRAINQPQHF. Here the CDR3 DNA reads TGTGCCAGTAGTGCCCGGGACAGGGCTATCAATCAGCCCCAGCATTTT. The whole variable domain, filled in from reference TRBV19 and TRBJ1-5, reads DGGITQSPKYLFRKEGQNVTLSCEQNLNHDAMYWYRQDPGQGLRLIYYSQIVNDFQKGDIAEGYSVSREKKESFPLTVTSAQKNPTAFYLCASSARDRAINQPQHFGDGTRLSIL.